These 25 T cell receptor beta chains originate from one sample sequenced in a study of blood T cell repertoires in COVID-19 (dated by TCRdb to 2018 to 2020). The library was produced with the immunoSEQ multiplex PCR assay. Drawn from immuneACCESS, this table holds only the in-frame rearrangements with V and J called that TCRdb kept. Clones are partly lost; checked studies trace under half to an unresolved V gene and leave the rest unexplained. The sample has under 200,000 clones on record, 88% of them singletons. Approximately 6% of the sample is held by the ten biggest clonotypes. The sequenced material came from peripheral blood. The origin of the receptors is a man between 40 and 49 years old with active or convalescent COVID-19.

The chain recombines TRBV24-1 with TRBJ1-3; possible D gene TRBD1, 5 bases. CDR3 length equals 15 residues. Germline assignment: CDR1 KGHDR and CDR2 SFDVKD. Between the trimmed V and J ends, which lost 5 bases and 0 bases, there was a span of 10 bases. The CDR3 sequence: CATSGDSSSGNTIYF. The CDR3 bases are TGTGCCACCAGTGGGGACTCCAGCTCTGGAAACACCATATATTTT.

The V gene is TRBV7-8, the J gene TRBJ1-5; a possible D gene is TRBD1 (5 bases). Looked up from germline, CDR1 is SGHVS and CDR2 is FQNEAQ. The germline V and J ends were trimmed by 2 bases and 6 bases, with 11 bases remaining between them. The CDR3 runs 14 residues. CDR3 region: CASSLPPGPQPQHF. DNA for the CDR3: TGTGCCAGCAGCTTACCTCCAGGGCCTCAGCCCCAGCATTTT.

The CDR3 DNA reads TGTGCCAGCAGTCCCGGGATTGAAAAACTGTTTTTT. Translated: CASSPGIEKLFF. The chain joins TRBV7-9 to TRBJ1-4, with D hard to call. The V gene's germline CDR1 is SEHNR and CDR2 FQNEAQ (reference sequence). Trimming took off 6 bases at V and 7 bases at J, with 9 bases between the two ends. CDR3 size: 12 residues.

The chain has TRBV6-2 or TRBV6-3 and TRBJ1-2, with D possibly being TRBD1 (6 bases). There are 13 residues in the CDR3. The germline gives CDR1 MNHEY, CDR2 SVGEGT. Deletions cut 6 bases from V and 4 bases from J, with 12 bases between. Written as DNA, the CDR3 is TGTGCCAGCAGCCTAGACAGGAGCTATGGCTACACCTTC. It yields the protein CASSLDRSYGYTF.

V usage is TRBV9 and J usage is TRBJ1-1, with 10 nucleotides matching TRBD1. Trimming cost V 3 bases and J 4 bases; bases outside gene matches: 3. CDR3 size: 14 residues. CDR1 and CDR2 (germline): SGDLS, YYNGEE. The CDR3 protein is CASSATGGGTEAFF. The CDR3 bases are TGTGCCAGCAGCGCGACAGGGGGCGGCACTGAAGCTTTCTTT.

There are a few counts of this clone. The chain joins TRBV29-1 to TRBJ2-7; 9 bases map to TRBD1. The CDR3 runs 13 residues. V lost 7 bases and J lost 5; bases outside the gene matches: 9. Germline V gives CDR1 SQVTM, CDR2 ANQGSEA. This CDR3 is CSALGDRAHEQYF. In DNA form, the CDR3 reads TGCAGCGCCCTCGGGGACAGGGCCCACGAGCAGTACTTC.

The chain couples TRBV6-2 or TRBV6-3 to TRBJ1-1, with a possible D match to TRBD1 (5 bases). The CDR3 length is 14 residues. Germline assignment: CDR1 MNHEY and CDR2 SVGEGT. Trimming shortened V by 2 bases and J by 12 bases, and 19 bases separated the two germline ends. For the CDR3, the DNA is TGTGCCAGCAGTTACAAACCGGGACTCCCACCGTCTTTCTTT. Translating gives CASSYKPGLPPSFF.

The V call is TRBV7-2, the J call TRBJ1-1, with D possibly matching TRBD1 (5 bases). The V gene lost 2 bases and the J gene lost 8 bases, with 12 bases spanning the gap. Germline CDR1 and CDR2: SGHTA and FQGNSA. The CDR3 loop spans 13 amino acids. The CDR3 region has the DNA TGTGCCAGCAGCTTAAAAAGGGGTAACGAAGCTTTCTTT. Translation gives CASSLKRGNEAFF.

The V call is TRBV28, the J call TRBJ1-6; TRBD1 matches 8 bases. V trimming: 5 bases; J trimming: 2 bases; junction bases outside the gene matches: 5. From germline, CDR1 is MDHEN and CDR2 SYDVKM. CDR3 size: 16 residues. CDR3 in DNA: TGTGCCAGCAGTGCAACGACAGGGGCCTATAATTCACCCCTCCACTTT. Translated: CASSATTGAYNSPLHF.

CDR3 sequence reads: CSVEGVEGANEQFF. In DNA, the CDR3 is TGCAGCGTCGAGGGCGTCGAGGGGGCTAATGAGCAGTTCTTC. The V gene is TRBV29-1, the J gene TRBJ2-1, with 7 bases matching TRBD1. The trim removed 6 bases at V and 7 bases at J, leaving 12 bases unmatched. From germline, CDR1 is SQVTM and CDR2 ANQGSEA. The CDR3 is made up of 14 amino acids.

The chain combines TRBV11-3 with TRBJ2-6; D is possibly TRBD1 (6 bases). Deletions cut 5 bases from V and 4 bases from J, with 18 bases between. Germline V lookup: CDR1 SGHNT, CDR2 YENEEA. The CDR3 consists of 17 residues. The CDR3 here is CASSAYTGTTGANVLTF. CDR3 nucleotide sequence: TGTGCCAGCAGCGCCTATACAGGGACCACCGGGGCCAACGTCCTGACTTTC.

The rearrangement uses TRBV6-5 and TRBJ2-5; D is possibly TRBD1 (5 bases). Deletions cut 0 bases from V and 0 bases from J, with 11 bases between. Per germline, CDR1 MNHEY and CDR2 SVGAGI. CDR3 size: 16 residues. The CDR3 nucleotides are TGTGCCAGCAGTTACTCTGGGGCCGCCTACCAAGAGACCCAGTACTTC. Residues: CASSYSGAAYQETQYF.

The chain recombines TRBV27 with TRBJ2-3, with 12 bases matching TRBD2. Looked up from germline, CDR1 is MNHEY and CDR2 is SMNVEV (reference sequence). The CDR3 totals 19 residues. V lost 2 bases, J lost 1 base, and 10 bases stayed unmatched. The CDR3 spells CASSLKIPLAGGRTDTQYF. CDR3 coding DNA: TGTGCCAGCAGTTTAAAAATCCCACTAGCGGGGGGCCGCACAGATACGCAGTATTTT.

The CDR3 bases are TGTGCCAGCAGTGAATCGGACTTTAGGGACACCATATATTTT. As protein: CASSESDFRDTIYF. The rearrangement links TRBV6-1 to TRBJ1-3; no firm D call. This CDR3 spans 14 amino acids. Germline assignment: CDR1 MNHNS and CDR2 SASEGT. V was clipped by 2 bases and J by 8 bases, with 13 bases between them.

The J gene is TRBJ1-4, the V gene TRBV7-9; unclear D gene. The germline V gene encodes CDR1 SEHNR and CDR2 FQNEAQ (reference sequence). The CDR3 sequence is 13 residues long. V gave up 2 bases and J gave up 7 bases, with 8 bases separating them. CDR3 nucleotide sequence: TGTGCCAGCAGCTTAAGACGGAGTGAAAAACTGTTTTTT. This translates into CASSLRRSEKLFF.

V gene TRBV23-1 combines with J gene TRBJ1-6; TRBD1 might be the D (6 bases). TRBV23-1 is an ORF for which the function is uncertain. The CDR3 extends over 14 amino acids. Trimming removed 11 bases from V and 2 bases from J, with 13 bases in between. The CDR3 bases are TGCGCCGAACCAGGGGAAACCTATAATTCACCCCTCCACTTT. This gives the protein CAEPGETYNSPLHF.

The CDR3 sequence is CASSNFYGYTF. The CDR3 nucleotides are TGTGCCAGTAGTAACTTCTATGGCTACACCTTC. This chain connects TRBV19 to TRBJ1-2; no reliable D call. The CDR3 is 11 residues long. Germline values: CDR1 LNHDA, CDR2 SQIVND (reference sequence). V was clipped by 4 bases and J by 4 bases, with 4 bases between them.

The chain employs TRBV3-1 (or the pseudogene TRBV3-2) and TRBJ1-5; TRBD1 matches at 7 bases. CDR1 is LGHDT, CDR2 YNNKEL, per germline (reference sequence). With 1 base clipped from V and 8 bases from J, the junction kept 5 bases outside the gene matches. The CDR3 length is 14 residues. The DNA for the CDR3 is TGTGCCAGCAGCCAAGGACAGGGTGCGGAGCCCCAGCATTTT. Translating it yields CASSQGQGAEPQHF.

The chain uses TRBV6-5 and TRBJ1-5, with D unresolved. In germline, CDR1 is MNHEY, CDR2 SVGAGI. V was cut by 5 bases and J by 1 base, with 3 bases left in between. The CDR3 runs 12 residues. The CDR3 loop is CASSQSNQPQHF. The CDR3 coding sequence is TGTGCCAGCAGTCAGAGCAATCAGCCCCAGCATTTT.

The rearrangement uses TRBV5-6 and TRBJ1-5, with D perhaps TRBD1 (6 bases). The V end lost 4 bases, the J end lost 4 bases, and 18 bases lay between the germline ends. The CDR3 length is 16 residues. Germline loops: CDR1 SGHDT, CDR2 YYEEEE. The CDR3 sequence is CASSTRPDRRNQPQHF. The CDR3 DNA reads TGTGCCAGCAGCACGAGGCCGGACAGACGTAATCAGCCCCAGCATTTT.

The CDR3 DNA reads as TGTGCCAGCAGCGTAGTCAGCGGCACAGATACGCAGTATTTT. Its protein is CASSVVSGTDTQYF. The V call is TRBV9, the J call TRBJ2-3; D is uncertain. The CDR3 consists of 14 residues. Germline CDR1 SGDLS, CDR2 YYNGEE. V was pared by 0 bases and J by 1 base, with 6 bases between.

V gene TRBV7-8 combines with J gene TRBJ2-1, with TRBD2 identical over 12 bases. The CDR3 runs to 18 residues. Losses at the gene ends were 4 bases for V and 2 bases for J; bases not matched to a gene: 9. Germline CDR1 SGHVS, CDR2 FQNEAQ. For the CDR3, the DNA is TGTGCCAGCAGCTCCCGGGCTAGCGGGGGGGTGACCTACAATGAGCAGTTCTTC. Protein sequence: CASSSRASGGVTYNEQFF. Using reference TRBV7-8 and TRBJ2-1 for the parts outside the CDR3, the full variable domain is GAGVSQSPRYKVAKRGQDVALRCDPISGHVSLFWYQQALGQGPEFLTYFQNEAQLDKSGLPSDRFFAERPEGSVSTLKIQRTQQEDSAVYLCASSSRASGGVTYNEQFFGPGTRLTVL.

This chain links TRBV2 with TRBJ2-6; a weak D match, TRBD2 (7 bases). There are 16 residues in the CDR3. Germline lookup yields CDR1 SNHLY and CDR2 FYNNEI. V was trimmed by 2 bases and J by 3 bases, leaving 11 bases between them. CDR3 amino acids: CASSERGGGGANVLTF. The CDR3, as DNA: TGTGCCAGCAGTGAAAGGGGGGGCGGTGGGGCCAACGTCCTGACTTTC. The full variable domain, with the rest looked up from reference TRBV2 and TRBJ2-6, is EPEVTQTPSHQVTQMGQEVILRCVPISNHLYFYWYRQILGQKVEFLVSFYNNEISEKSEIFDDQFSVERPDGSNFTLKIRSTKLEDSAMYFCASSERGGGGANVLTFGAGSRLTVL.

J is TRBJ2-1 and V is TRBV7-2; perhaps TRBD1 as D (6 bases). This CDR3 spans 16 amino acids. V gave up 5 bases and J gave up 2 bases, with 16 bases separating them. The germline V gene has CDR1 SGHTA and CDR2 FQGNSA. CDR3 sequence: CASSMTGPFTYNEQFF. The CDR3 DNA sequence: TGTGCCAGCAGCATGACAGGACCGTTTACCTACAATGAGCAGTTCTTC.

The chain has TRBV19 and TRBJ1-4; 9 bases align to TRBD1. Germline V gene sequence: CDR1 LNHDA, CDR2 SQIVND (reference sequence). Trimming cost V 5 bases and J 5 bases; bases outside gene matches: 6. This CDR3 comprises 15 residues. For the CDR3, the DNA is TGTGCCAGTAGTGTCAGACAGGGGGTGAATGAAAAACTGTTTTTT. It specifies CASSVRQGVNEKLFF.